The rows below give T cell receptor beta chains drawn from one sample of a study of blood T cell repertoires in COVID-19. Sequenced by immunoSEQ multiplex PCR; TCRdb stores in-frame clones only, minus some. The sample holds around 100,000 clones; about nine tenths are singletons and the top ten take 0.97%. The sample consisted of peripheral blood. The receptors derive from a man aged 55-75 years with acute or convalescent COVID-19. The CDR3 runs from the conserved cysteine through the conserved F or W. A D gene is named only where the DNA matches it firmly. Some rows mark clone size as missing; the rest say once, few, many or name a class of expanded clone.

clone_size,d_call,v_call,j_call,cdr3_aa,cdr3_nt
NA,NA,TRBV3-1/TRBV3-2,TRBJ1-1,CASSQGPSLNTEAFF,TGTGCCAGCAGCCAAGGGCCTTCTTTGAACACTGAAGCTTTCTTT
once,TRBD1,TRBV13,TRBJ1-5,CASSSYRGHDSNQPQHF,TGTGCCAGCAGCTCATACAGGGGTCACGATAGCAATCAGCCCCAGCATTTT
NA,NA,TRBV7-3,TRBJ2-2,CASSDGRNTGELFF,TGTGCCAGCAGCGATGGGCGGAACACCGGGGAGCTGTTTTTT
NA,NA,TRBV30,TRBJ1-5,CAWSGPKVTGNQPQHF,TGTGCCTGGAGTGGGCCCAAGGTCACGGGGAATCAGCCCCAGCATTTT
NA,NA,TRBV3-1/TRBV3-2,TRBJ2-7,CASSQAGYEQYF,TGTGCCAGCAGCCAGGCAGGCTACGAGCAGTACTTC
NA,NA,TRBV2,TRBJ2-7,CASSEAKGLSNEQYF,TGTGCCAGCAGTGAAGCTAAAGGACTATCTAACGAGCAGTACTTC
NA,NA,TRBV30,TRBJ1-1,CAYAISGSGTEAFF,TGTGCCTACGCGATCTCAGGTTCCGGCACTGAAGCTTTCTTT
NA,NA,TRBV4-1,TRBJ1-5,CASSHPGTTQPQHF,TGCGCCAGCAGCCATCCTGGGACAACCCAGCCCCAGCATTTT
NA,NA,TRBV28,TRBJ2-3,CASGHSVTDTQYF,TGTGCCTCAGGACATTCTGTCACAGATACGCAGTATTTT
NA,TRBD2,TRBV11-2,TRBJ2-1,CASSTSGSSYNEQFF,TGTGCCAGCAGCACTAGCGGGAGCTCCTACAATGAGCAGTTCTTC
NA,TRBD2,TRBV18,TRBJ2-4,CASSPATGEGRNIQYF,TGTGCCAGCTCACCGGCGACGGGGGAGGGCAGAAACATTCAGTACTTC
few,TRBD1,TRBV5-4,TRBJ1-4,CASSQTTGGNEKLFF,TGTGCCAGCAGCCAAACCACAGGGGGTAATGAAAAACTGTTTTTT
once,NA,TRBV28,TRBJ1-1,CASWEDTEAFF,TGTGCCAGTTGGGAGGACACTGAAGCTTTCTTT
once,NA,TRBV4-1,TRBJ2-1,CASSPIGALSSYNEQFF,TGCGCCAGCAGCCCCATCGGAGCGCTGAGCTCCTACAATGAGCAGTTCTTC
NA,TRBD1,TRBV5-5,TRBJ1-5,CASSHQGERQPQHF,TGTGCCAGCAGCCACCAGGGGGAAAGACAGCCCCAGCATTTT
NA,NA,TRBV28,TRBJ2-5,CASSSSGSQETQYF,TGTGCCAGCAGTTCTTCAGGGTCCCAAGAGACCCAGTACTTC
NA,TRBD1,TRBV19,TRBJ1-2,CASSIEDRGYGYTF,TGTGCCAGTAGTATAGAGGACAGGGGCTATGGCTACACCTTC
NA,TRBD2,TRBV30,TRBJ2-1,CAWTLAGVEQFF,TGTGCCTGGACCCTAGCGGGAGTTGAGCAGTTCTTC
NA,NA,TRBV5-1,TRBJ1-6,CASSTGPNSPLHF,TGCGCCAGCTCGACAGGACCTAATTCACCCCTCCACTTT
NA,NA,TRBV11-2,TRBJ2-7,CASSLSDRNYEQYF,TGTGCCAGCAGCTTATCGGACAGAAACTACGAGCAGTACTTC
few,TRBD1,TRBV6-5,TRBJ1-4,CASSPDRWNEKLFF,TGTGCCAGCAGTCCGGACAGGTGGAATGAAAAACTGTTTTTT
NA,TRBD1,TRBV5-4,TRBJ1-6,CASSLDRGSNSPLHF,TGTGCCAGCAGCTTGGACAGGGGTAGTAATTCACCCCTCCACTTT
NA,TRBD2,TRBV6-4,TRBJ2-1,CASSALPLAGPRNEQFF,TGTGCCAGCAGTGCCCTCCCTCTAGCGGGCCCTCGGAATGAGCAGTTCTTC
NA,NA,TRBV6-1,TRBJ2-5,CASSEGGAGETQYF,TGTGCCAGCAGTGAAGGTGGGGCAGGAGAGACCCAGTACTTC
NA,TRBD1,TRBV6-5,TRBJ2-5,CASLPRGETQYF,TGTGCCAGCTTACCCAGGGGGGAGACCCAGTACTTC
NA,TRBD1,TRBV6-2/TRBV6-3,TRBJ1-1,CASSYLDRLNTEAFF,TGTGCCAGCAGTTACCTGGACAGGTTGAACACTGAAGCTTTCTTT
NA,TRBD1,TRBV19,TRBJ2-1,CASSLGTVNEQFF,TGTGCCAGTAGTCTTGGGACAGTTAATGAGCAGTTCTTC
NA,NA,TRBV5-4,TRBJ1-2,CASSLGQGGDYGYTF,TGTGCCAGCAGCTTGGGTCAGGGTGGCGACTATGGCTACACCTTC
NA,TRBD2,TRBV5-6,TRBJ2-6,CASSLLRGALSGANVLTF,TGTGCCAGCAGCTTGTTGCGGGGGGCCCTATCTGGGGCCAACGTCCTGACTTTC
NA,NA,TRBV29-1,TRBJ1-1,CSVVQGIVEAFF,TGCAGCGTTGTTCAGGGGATAGTCGAAGCTTTCTTT
NA,NA,TRBV20-1,TRBJ2-1,CSASEEWERNEQFF,TGCAGTGCTAGTGAAGAGTGGGAGAGGAATGAGCAGTTCTTC
NA,TRBD2,TRBV25-1,TRBJ2-5,CASSESGLAGGETQYF,TGTGCCAGCAGTGAATCTGGACTAGCGGGAGGAGAGACCCAGTACTTC
NA,NA,TRBV24-1,TRBJ2-1,CATSPRRDYNEQFF,TGTGCCACCAGCCCCCGGCGGGATTACAATGAGCAGTTCTTC
NA,TRBD1,TRBV24-1,TRBJ2-5,CATSDLGTAQETQYF,TGTGCCACCAGTGACCTCGGGACAGCCCAAGAGACCCAGTACTTC
NA,NA,TRBV27,TRBJ2-1,CASRPTWSSYNEQFF,TGTGCCAGCAGACCGACGTGGAGCTCCTACAATGAGCAGTTCTTC
NA,NA,TRBV18,TRBJ1-1,CASSPNRNTEAFF,TGTGCCAGCTCACCAAACAGGAACACTGAAGCTTTCTTT
NA,NA,TRBV30,TRBJ1-3,CAWSGTARSGNTIYF,TGTGCCTGGAGTGGAACAGCCCGCTCTGGAAACACCATATATTTT